This is a list of T cell receptor beta chains from one sample in a study of cytotoxic CD8 clonotypes in ibrutinib-treated CLL. Clones were read by immunoSEQ multiplex PCR, and TCRdb kept only the in-frame ones, dropping some. The sample shows some 120,000 clones, roughly 57% of them seen only once. Sequenced material: PBMCs, taken after 24 months of ibrutinib treatment. The receptors here all came from a human donor with chronic lymphocytic leukemia. The CDR3 runs from the conserved cysteine through the conserved F or W. Each record gives: V gene, J gene, clone size, D gene, CDR3 DNA, CDR3 protein. D genes are given only for firm matches. Not all rows give a size; the values are once, few, many and, for expanded clones, a class.

TRBV5-1,TRBJ2-2,many,-,TGCGCCAGCAGCTTAAGTGAGACCGGGGAGCTGTTTTTT,CASSLSETGELFF
TRBV27,TRBJ2-3,once,-,TGTGCCAGCAGTTTATTTTCAGTTAGCACAGATACGCAGTATTTT,CASSLFSVSTDTQYF
TRBV18,TRBJ2-5,few,-,TGTGCCAGCTCCCCCCTCCAAGAGACCCAGTACTTC,CASSPLQETQYF
TRBV18,TRBJ1-1,-,-,TGTGCCAGCTCTCTGGGGGCGGAAGGGGCCACTGAAGCTTTCTTT,CASSLGAEGATEAFF
TRBV7-3,TRBJ2-3,-,TRBD1,TGTGCCAGCAGGTCCAAGGACAGGGAGCCATATACGCAGTATTTT,CASRSKDREPYTQYF
TRBV29-1,TRBJ2-5,once,-,TGCAGCGTTCGGACGGTGTACCAAGAGACCCAGTACTTC,CSVRTVYQETQYF
TRBV20-1,TRBJ2-7,-,-,TGCAGCGAGAGTCCTGGGCACGAGCAGTACTTC,CSESPGHEQYF
TRBV6-5,TRBJ1-5,few,TRBD1,TGTGCCAGCAGCCAAGGACAGGGGCAGCCCCAGCATTTT,CASSQGQGQPQHF
TRBV30,TRBJ2-7,-,TRBD2,TGTGCCTGGAGGGCGGAGACTAGCGATTCCTACGAGCAGTACTTC,CAWRAETSDSYEQYF
TRBV29-1,TRBJ2-7,-,-,TGCAGCGTTGAAGGGGGGACGGACCGATCCTACGAGCAGTACTTC,CSVEGGTDRSYEQYF
TRBV7-9,TRBJ1-5,once,-,TGTGCCAGCAGCTTAGGGTCGGGCAGTGGTAATCAGCCCCAGCATTTT,CASSLGSGSGNQPQHF
TRBV18,TRBJ1-1,-,TRBD1,TGTGCCAGCTCACCCCGGACAGGGATGAACACTGAAGCTTTCTTT,CASSPRTGMNTEAFF
TRBV19,TRBJ2-2,-,-,TGTGCCAGTAGTATACAGGGGATCGGGACCGGGGAGCTGTTTTTT,CASSIQGIGTGELFF
TRBV6-1,TRBJ1-5,-,-,TGTGCCAGCAGGGAGGAGACAGCCAATCAGCCCCAGCATTTT,CASREETANQPQHF
TRBV5-4,TRBJ1-6,-,-,TGTGCCAGCAGCTTGGACGAGCCCGTAGATTCACCCCTCCACTTT,CASSLDEPVDSPLHF
TRBV25-1,TRBJ1-2,-,-,TGTGCCAGCAGTGGACCGCTAAACTATGGCTACACCTTC,CASSGPLNYGYTF
TRBV5-3,TRBJ1-6,-,TRBD1,TGTGCCAGAAATTCGGACAGGCCGAGCTCCTATAATTCACCCCTCCACTTT,CARNSDRPSSYNSPLHF
TRBV7-2,TRBJ1-1,-,-,TGTGCCAGCAGCTTAAGCCGCAGGGGCCGCCGGGACACTGAAGCTTTCTTT,CASSLSRRGRRDTEAFF
TRBV30,TRBJ1-6,-,TRBD1,TGTGCCTGGGCCCGGGACAGGGGAGGAATTGGGTCACCCCTCCACTTT,CAWARDRGGIGSPLHF
TRBV6-6,TRBJ1-1,-,-,TGTGCCAGCAGTTATGGGGAGGTAGCTTTCTTT,CASSYGEVAFF
TRBV6-1,TRBJ1-5,-,TRBD1,TGTGCCAGCAGTGAGGGGACAGGGGGCAATCAGCCCCAGCATTTT,CASSEGTGGNQPQHF
TRBV2,TRBJ2-3,-,TRBD1,TGTGCCAGCAGTAAGGAGGGACAGGGAACAGATACGCAGTATTTT,CASSKEGQGTDTQYF
TRBV7-2,TRBJ2-1,-,-,TGTGCCAGCCGAGGGGCCTACAATGAGCAGTTCTTC,CASRGAYNEQFF
TRBV9,TRBJ2-2,few,-,TGTGCCAGCAGCTTAGCGGCCGGGACCCCTCGATTCCGCGACATCGGGGAGCTGTTTTTT,CASSLAAGTPRFRDIGELFF
TRBV18,TRBJ1-2,-,-,TGTGCCAGCTCACCGGTAGCCGGGGGGGACTATGGCTACACCTTC,CASSPVAGGDYGYTF
TRBV6-5,TRBJ1-3,-,-,TGTGCCAGCAGTTACTCGGGCTTGAGTGGAAACACCATATATTTT,CASSYSGLSGNTIYF
TRBV7-6,TRBJ2-5,-,TRBD2,TGTGCCAGCAGCTTAGTCCTAGGCGGGGGACAAGAGACCCAGTACTTC,CASSLVLGGGQETQYF
TRBV20-1,TRBJ2-2,-,-,TGCAGTGCTTCCTCAACCGGGGAGCTGTTTTTT,CSASSTGELFF
TRBV10-2,TRBJ2-5,few,-,TGTGCCAGCGGAGCCGGCCCCGGGACGGCCCAAGAGACCCAGTACTTC,CASGAGPGTAQETQYF
TRBV2,TRBJ2-2,-,-,TGTGCCAGCAGGCCCCCCGGGGAGGGGGAATATAGGGAGCTGTTTTTT,CASRPPGEGEYRELFF
TRBV19,TRBJ1-1,once,TRBD1,TGTGCCAGTAGGTCCGGGACAGGGGTCACTGAAGCTTTCTTT,CASRSGTGVTEAFF
TRBV18,TRBJ2-1,-,TRBD2,TGTGCCAGCTCACCACCTTGGGCGGGGGAAAAAAGCTCCTACAATGAGCAGTTCTTC,CASSPPWAGEKSSYNEQFF
TRBV28,TRBJ2-1,-,TRBD2,TGTGCCATTTCCGGGACTAGCGGGGAGAGCTCCTACAATGAGCAGTTCTTC,CAISGTSGESSYNEQFF
TRBV11-2,TRBJ2-7,-,-,TGTGCCAGCAGCTCCCTCCGGGGAGTAGAGCAGTACTTC,CASSSLRGVEQYF
TRBV27,TRBJ1-6,few,-,TGTGCCAGCAGTTTATCCTCCGCGGGACGTCCGTTAGCCCTCCACTTT,CASSLSSAGRPLALHF
TRBV25-1,TRBJ2-2,few,-,TGTGCCAGCAGGGACCGCGCGAACACCGGGGAGCTGTTTTTT,CASRDRANTGELFF
TRBV11-3,TRBJ2-5,once,TRBD2,TGTGCCAGCAGCTTTAGTCTAGCGGGGCTGGGAGAGACCCAGTACTTC,CASSFSLAGLGETQYF
TRBV7-8,TRBJ2-3,-,-,TGTGCCAGCAGCTCCCAGGGGATGGAAGATACGCAGTATTTT,CASSSQGMEDTQYF
TRBV5-6,TRBJ1-5,-,-,TGTGCCAGCAGCTTGGGAGGGCGAGGTCCCAATCAGCCCCAGCATTTT,CASSLGGRGPNQPQHF
TRBV1,TRBJ2-4,few,-,TGCACCAGCAGCCCGGACAGGCGGAAGTTAGCCAAAAACATTCAGTACTTC,CTSSPDRRKLAKNIQYF
TRBV30,TRBJ2-7,-,TRBD2,TGTGCCTGGAGTGTAGCTAGCGGGGGGGCCTTCAGTTCCAAGCAGTACTTC,CAWSVASGGAFSSKQYF
TRBV29-1,TRBJ2-1,-,TRBD2,TGCAGCGTTGCCCAGCGGGGGAAATATGAGCAGTTCTTC,CSVAQRGKYEQFF
TRBV9,TRBJ1-1,-,TRBD1,TGTGCCTTCCTAGGACAGGTAAACGCTGAAGCTTTCTTT,CAFLGQVNAEAFF
TRBV7-3,TRBJ1-6,-,-,TGTGCCAGCAGCTCGGCTGGTTCACCCCTCCACTTT,CASSSAGSPLHF